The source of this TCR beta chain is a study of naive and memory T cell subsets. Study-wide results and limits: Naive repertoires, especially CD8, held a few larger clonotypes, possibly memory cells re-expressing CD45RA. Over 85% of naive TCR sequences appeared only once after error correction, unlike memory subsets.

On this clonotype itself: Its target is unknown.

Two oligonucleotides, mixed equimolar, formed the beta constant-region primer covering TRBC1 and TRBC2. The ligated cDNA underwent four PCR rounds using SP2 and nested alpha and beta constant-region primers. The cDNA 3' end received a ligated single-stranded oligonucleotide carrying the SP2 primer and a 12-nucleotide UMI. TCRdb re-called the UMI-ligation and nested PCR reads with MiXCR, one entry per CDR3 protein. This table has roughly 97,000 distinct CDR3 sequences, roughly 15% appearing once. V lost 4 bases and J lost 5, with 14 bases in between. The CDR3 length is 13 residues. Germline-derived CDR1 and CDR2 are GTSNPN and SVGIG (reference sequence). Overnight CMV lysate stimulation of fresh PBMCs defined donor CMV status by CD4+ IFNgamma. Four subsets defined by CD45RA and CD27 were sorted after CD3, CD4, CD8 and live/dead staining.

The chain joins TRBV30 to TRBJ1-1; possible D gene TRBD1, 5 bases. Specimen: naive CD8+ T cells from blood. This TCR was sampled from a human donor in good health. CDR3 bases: TGTGCCTGGACTCGAGGGACCGGGACTGAAGCTTTCTTT. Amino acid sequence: CAWTRGTGTEAFF.